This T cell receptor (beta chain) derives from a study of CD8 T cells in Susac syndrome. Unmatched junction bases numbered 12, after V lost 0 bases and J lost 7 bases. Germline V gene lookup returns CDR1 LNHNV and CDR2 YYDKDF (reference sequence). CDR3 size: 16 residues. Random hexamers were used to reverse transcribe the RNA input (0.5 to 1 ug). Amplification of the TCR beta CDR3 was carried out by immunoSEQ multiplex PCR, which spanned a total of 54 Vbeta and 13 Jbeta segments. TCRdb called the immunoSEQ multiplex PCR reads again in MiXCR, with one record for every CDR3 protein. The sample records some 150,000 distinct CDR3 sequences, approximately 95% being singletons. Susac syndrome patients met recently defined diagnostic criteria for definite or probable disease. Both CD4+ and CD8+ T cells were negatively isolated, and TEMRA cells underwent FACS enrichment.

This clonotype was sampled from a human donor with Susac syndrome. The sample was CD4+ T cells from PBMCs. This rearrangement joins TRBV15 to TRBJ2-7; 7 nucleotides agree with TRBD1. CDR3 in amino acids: CATSRDTVTGELEQYF. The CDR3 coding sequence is TGTGCCACCAGCAGAGATACAGTAACAGGGGAGTTGGAGCAGTACTTC. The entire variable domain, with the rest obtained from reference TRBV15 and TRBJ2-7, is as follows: DAMVIQNPRYQVTQFGKPVTLSCSQTLNHNVMYWYQQKSSQAPKLLFHYYDKDFNNEADTPDNFQSRRPNTSFCFLDIRSPGLGDTAMYLCATSRDTVTGELEQYFGPGTRLTVT.